The 23 T cell receptor beta chains below all came from one sample that was sequenced in a study of T cells expressing NK-cell markers. TCRdb re-called the 5' RACE reads and gives one entry per CDR3 protein, without DNA. The sample holds 160,000 or so distinct CDR3 sequences. What was sequenced was blood T cells: a sorted CD56 or NKG2C T cell subset, CD4+ or CD8+ T cells, or bulk PBMC T cells (not recorded which). These TCRs come from a woman between 18 and 75 years old in good health.

V is TRBV6-2 or TRBV6-3 and J is TRBJ1-1; TCRdb indicates TRBD1, and absent DNA this call remains unverified. This CDR3 contains 16 residues. Germline assignment: CDR1 MNHEY and CDR2 SVGEGT. CDR3: CASRGQRVPMNTEAFF.

The chain couples TRBV5-6 to TRBJ2-2. The CDR3 contains 12 residues. CDR1 SGHDT and CDR2 YYEEEE come from the germline V gene. The CDR3 sequence: CASSSNTGELFF.

The chain employs TRBV29-1 and TRBJ2-3; the D call of TRBD2 rests on TCRdb alone, since no DNA is present to check it. Germline V CDR1 and CDR2: SQVTM, ANQGSEA. The CDR3 consists of 16 residues. CDR3 sequence: CSAPGLYGSSTDTQYF.

The V and J genes are TRBV9 and TRBJ2-3. CDR3 size: 15 residues. In germline, CDR1 is SGDLS, CDR2 YYNGEE. The CDR3 here is CASSVGTLNTDTQYF.

The chain joins TRBV25-1 to TRBJ2-5; TCRdb gives TRBD1 as the D gene, but with no DNA this cannot be confirmed. Germline V gives CDR1 MGHDK, CDR2 SYGVNS. The CDR3 covers 13 residues. This chain's CDR3 is CASGGTPSETQYF.

The V gene is TRBV5-1, the J gene TRBJ2-3; TCRdb names TRBD2, which stays unverified in the absence of DNA. From germline, CDR1 is SGHRS and CDR2 YFSETQ. CDR3 length: 14 amino acids. The CDR3 sequence: CASSRGSKGDTQYF.

The chain joins TRBV3-1 to TRBJ2-1. Germline V lookup: CDR1 LGHDT, CDR2 YNNKEL (reference sequence). CDR3 length equals 17 residues. Here the CDR3 reads CASSQVFAGYSYNEQFF.

This chain links TRBV3-1 with TRBJ1-1; absent DNA, TCRdb's TRBD1 call cannot be checked. CDR1 LGHDT and CDR2 YNNKEL come from the germline V gene (reference sequence). The CDR3 loop spans 15 amino acids. CDR3 region: CASSQDPSTGSEAFF.

The rearrangement links TRBV7-6 to TRBJ1-4. The CDR3 consists of 13 residues. Germline values: CDR1 SGHVS, CDR2 FNYEAQ. The CDR3 spells CASSPSLNEKLFF.

This chain links TRBV7-2 with TRBJ1-5; TCRdb lists TRBD1, though no DNA is available to test this call. The germline V gene encodes CDR1 SGHTA and CDR2 FQGNSA. CDR3 size: 15 residues. Here the CDR3 reads CASSRGTGWTQPQHF. The variable domain in full, completed from reference TRBV7-2 and TRBJ1-5, reads GAGVSQSPSNKVTEKGKDVELRCDPISGHTALYWYRQSLGQGLEFLIYFQGNSAPDKSGLPSDRFSAERTGGSVSTLTIQRTQQEDSAVYLCASSRGTGWTQPQHFGDGTRLSIL.

This chain uses TRBV27 with TRBJ2-6. Per germline, CDR1 MNHEY and CDR2 SMNVEV (reference sequence). The CDR3 sequence is 17 residues long. The CDR3 sequence is CASRLRQDNSGANVLTF.

The rearrangement links TRBV5-1 to TRBJ2-2; the D call of TRBD2 rests on TCRdb alone, since no DNA is present to check it. CDR1 is SGHRS, CDR2 YFSETQ, per germline. The CDR3 covers 17 residues. CDR3 protein: CASSPSTSGSYTGELFF.

V and J are TRBV7-2 and TRBJ2-1; TCRdb calls TRBD2, which cannot be checked without DNA. The CDR3 contains 15 residues. Per germline, CDR1 SGHTA and CDR2 FQGNSA. The CDR3: CASSLAATSGPEQFF.

The chain links TRBV6-2 or TRBV6-3 to TRBJ2-4; TCRdb proposes TRBD1, but this gene call is untestable without DNA. Germline values: CDR1 MNHEY, CDR2 SVGEGT. This CDR3 spans 20 amino acids. The CDR3 sequence is CASSYVSGTGGLRAKNIQYF.

This rearrangement joins TRBV20-1 to TRBJ1-4. The CDR3 runs 11 residues. CDR1 and CDR2 (germline): DFQATT, SNEGSKA (reference sequence). The chain's CDR3 is CSGRLNEKLFF.

The gene calls are TRBV12-3 or TRBV12-4 and TRBJ2-5; the D call of TRBD2 rests on TCRdb alone, since no DNA is present to check it. The CDR3 has 16 amino acids. CDR3 in amino acids: CASSGYLAGKQETQYF.

V is TRBV5-6 and J is TRBJ1-5; the TRBD1 assignment by TCRdb is unverifiable without DNA. The CDR3 covers 13 residues. Germline CDR1 SGHDT, CDR2 YYEEEE. CDR3 region: CASSGQGGQPQHF. The full variable domain, with the rest looked up from reference TRBV5-6 and TRBJ1-5, is DAGVTQSPTHLIKTRGQQVTLRCSPKSGHDTVSWYQQALGQGPQFIFQYYEEEERQRGNFPDRFSGHQFPNYSSELNVNALLLGDSALYLCASSGQGGQPQHFGDGTRLSIL.

The V call is TRBV6-1, the J call TRBJ2-3; TCRdb's D gene call, TRBD1, goes unchecked for lack of DNA. Germline V gene lookup returns CDR1 MNHNS and CDR2 SASEGT. The CDR3 consists of 15 residues. The CDR3 spells CASRKTGGRADTQYF.

This chain uses TRBV5-1 with TRBJ2-7; there is no DNA to check the TCRdb D call of TRBD2. CDR1 and CDR2 from the germline V gene are SGHRS and YFSETQ. The CDR3 has 12 residues. CDR3 protein: CASGTSPDEQYF.

The genes are TRBV20-1 and TRBJ2-1; absent DNA, TCRdb's TRBD1 call cannot be checked. There are 14 residues in the CDR3. From germline, CDR1 is DFQATT and CDR2 SNEGSKA (reference sequence). CDR3 protein: CSASPRAPPSEQFF.

The chain employs TRBV18 and TRBJ1-5; the D call of TRBD1 rests on TCRdb alone, since no DNA is present to check it. CDR3 length equals 17 residues. The germline CDR1 and CDR2 sequences are KGHSH and LQKENI. The CDR3 region is CASSPGDRVRGNQPQHF.

This sequence joins TRBV20-1 and TRBJ1-3. This CDR3 has 11 residues. Germline V gene sequence: CDR1 DFQATT, CDR2 SNEGSKA (reference sequence). The CDR3 spells CSARGPITIYF.

The chain has TRBV2 and TRBJ1-4; TCRdb names TRBD1, which stays unverified in the absence of DNA. The CDR3 runs to 13 residues. Germline V gene lookup returns CDR1 SNHLY and CDR2 FYNNEI. CDR3 region: CASNQGSHEKLFF.